This TCR beta chain appears in the sequencing data of a study of regulatory T cells in long-lasting Graves disease. Whole-study findings and limits: Persistent disease samples used TRBV28, TRBJ1-2 and TRBJ2-5 preferentially.

Time point given: newly diagnosed GD, antithyroid drugs for less than 3 months. RNA from PBMCs was the source of the TCR library. CDR3 size: 14 residues. The V and J ends lost 3 bases and 1 base, in that order; junction bases with no gene match: 6. CDR1 and CDR2 (germline): DFQATT, SNEGSKA (reference sequence). Construction of the TCR beta libraries employed iRepertoire HTBI primers in conjunction with Arm-PCR of CDR3 regions. MiXCR, run by TCRdb on the multiplex PCR reads, gives a single entry per CDR3 protein. The sample lists roughly 500,000 distinct CDR3 sequences, approximately 15% seen once, with 10% in the top ten. This clonotype came up many times. Its antigen remains unknown. These data were likewise used in another study, on T cells in Graves' hyperthyroidism and ophthalmopathy.

V and J are TRBV20-1 and TRBJ2-7; 7 nucleotides line up with TRBD2. The sequence was collected from a young man with Graves disease. The sequencing used peripheral blood mononuclear cells (PBMCs), collected at new diagnosis, from a patient treated with antithyroid drugs. The CDR3 spells CSARRLAVSYEQYF. The DNA for the CDR3 is TGCAGTGCTAGGAGACTAGCAGTTTCCTACGAGCAGTACTTC.